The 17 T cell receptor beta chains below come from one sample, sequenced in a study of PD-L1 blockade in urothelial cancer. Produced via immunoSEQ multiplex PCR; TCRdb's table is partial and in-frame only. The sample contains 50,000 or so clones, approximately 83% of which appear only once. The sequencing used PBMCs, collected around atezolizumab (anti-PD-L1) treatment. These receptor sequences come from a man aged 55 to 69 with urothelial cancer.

CDR3 nucleotide sequence: TGTGCCAGCAGCTCAAACGGTGGTGGAAACACCATATATTTT. It translates to CASSSNGGGNTIYF. The chain has TRBV7-2 and TRBJ1-3; D is unresolved. This CDR3 has 14 amino acids. V was pared by 4 bases and J by 3 bases, with 10 bases between. Germline-derived CDR1 and CDR2 are SGHTA and FQGNSA.

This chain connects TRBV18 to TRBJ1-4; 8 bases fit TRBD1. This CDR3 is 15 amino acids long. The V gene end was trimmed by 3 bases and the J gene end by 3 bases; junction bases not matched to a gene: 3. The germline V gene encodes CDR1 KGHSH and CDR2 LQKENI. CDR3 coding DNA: TGTGCCAGCTCACCCGACAGGGGACCTAATGAAAAACTGTTTTTT. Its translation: CASSPDRGPNEKLFF.

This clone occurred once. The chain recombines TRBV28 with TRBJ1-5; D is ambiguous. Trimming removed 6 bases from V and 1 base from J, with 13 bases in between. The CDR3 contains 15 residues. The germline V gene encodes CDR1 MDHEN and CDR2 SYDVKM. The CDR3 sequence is CASSQVGVSNQPQHF. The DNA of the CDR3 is TGTGCCAGCAGCCAGGTGGGCGTCAGCAATCAGCCCCAGCATTTT.

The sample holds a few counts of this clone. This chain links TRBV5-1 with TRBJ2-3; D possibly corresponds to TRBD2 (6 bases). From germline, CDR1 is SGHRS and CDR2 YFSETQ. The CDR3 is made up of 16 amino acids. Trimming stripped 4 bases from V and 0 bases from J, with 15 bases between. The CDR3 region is CASSPGTRTSTDTQYF. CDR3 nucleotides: TGCGCCAGCAGCCCTGGGACTCGAACGAGCACAGATACGCAGTATTTT.

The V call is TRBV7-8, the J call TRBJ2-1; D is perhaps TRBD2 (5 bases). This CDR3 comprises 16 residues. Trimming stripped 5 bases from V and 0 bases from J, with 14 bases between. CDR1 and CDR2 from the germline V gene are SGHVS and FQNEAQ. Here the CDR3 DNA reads TGTGCCAGCAGCCAAGGACTGGTCAGCTCCTACAATGAGCAGTTCTTC. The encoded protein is CASSQGLVSSYNEQFF.

The DNA for the CDR3 is TGCAGCGTTGATCCTTATAATGAGCAGTTCTTC. This gives the protein CSVDPYNEQFF. This chain uses TRBV29-1 with TRBJ2-1; D remains ambiguous. Trimming shortened V by 3 bases and J by 7 bases, and 7 bases separated the two germline ends. The CDR3 totals 11 residues. Germline V gene sequence: CDR1 SQVTM, CDR2 ANQGSEA.

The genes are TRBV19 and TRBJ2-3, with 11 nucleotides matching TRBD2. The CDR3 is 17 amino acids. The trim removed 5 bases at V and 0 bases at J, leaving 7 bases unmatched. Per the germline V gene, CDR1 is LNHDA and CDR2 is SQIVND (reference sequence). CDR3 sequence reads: CASSARTSGSSTDTQYF. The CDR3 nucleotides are TGTGCCAGTAGTGCCCGGACTAGCGGGTCGAGCACAGATACGCAGTATTTT.

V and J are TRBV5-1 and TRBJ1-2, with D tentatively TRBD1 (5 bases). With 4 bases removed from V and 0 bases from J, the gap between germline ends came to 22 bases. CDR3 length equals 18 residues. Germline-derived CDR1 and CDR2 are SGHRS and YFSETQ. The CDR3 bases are TGCGCCAGCAGCAATTGGAGGGGACTATCTAGAGCTAACTATGGCTACACCTTC. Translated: CASSNWRGLSRANYGYTF.

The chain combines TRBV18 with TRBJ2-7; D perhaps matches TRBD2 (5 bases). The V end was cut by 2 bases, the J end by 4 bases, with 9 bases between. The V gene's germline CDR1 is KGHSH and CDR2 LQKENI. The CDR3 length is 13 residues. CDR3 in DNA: TGTGCCAGCTCACCATCCGGGGTTTACGAGCAGTACTTC. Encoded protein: CASSPSGVYEQYF.

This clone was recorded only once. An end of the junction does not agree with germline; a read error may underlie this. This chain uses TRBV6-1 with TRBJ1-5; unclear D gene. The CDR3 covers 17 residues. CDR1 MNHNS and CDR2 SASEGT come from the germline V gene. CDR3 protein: CASSEAEKSGGGEPQHF. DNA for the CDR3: TGTGCCAGCAGCGAAGCGGAAAAGTCCGGCGGCGGGGAGCCCCAGCATTTT.

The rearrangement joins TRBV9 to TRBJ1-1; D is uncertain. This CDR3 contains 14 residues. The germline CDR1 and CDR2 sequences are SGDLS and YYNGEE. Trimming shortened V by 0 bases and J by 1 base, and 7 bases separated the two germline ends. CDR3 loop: CASSVALTNTEAFF. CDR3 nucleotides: TGTGCCAGCAGCGTAGCACTAACGAACACTGAAGCTTTCTTT.

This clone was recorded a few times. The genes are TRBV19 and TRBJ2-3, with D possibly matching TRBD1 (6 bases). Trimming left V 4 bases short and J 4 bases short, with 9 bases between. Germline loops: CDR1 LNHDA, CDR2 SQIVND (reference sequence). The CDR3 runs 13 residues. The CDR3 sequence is CASSTGVSDTQYF. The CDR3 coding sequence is TGTGCCAGTAGTACAGGGGTTTCAGATACGCAGTATTTT. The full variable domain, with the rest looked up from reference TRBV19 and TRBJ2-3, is DGGITQSPKYLFRKEGQNVTLSCEQNLNHDAMYWYRQDPGQGLRLIYYSQIVNDFQKGDIAEGYSVSREKKESFPLTVTSAQKNPTAFYLCASSTGVSDTQYFGPGTRLTVL.

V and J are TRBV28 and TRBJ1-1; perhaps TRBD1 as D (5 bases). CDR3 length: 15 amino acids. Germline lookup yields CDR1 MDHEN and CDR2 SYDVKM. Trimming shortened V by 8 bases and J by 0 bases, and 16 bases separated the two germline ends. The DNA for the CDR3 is TGTGCCAGCCCCAAGGCAGGGTCTTTGAACACTGAAGCTTTCTTT. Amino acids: CASPKAGSLNTEAFF.

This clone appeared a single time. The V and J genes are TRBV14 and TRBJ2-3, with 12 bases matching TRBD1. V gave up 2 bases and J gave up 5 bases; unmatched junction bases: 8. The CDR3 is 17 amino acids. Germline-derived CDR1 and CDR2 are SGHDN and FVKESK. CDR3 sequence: CASSQYVGTGGIDTQYF. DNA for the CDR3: TGTGCCAGCAGCCAATACGTCGGGACAGGGGGCATAGATACGCAGTATTTT.

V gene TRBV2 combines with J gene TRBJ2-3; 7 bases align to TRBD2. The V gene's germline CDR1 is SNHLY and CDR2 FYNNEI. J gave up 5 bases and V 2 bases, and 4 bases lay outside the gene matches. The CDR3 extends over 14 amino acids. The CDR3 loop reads CASSERLAVDTQYF. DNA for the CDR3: TGTGCCAGCAGTGAAAGGCTAGCGGTAGATACGCAGTATTTT.

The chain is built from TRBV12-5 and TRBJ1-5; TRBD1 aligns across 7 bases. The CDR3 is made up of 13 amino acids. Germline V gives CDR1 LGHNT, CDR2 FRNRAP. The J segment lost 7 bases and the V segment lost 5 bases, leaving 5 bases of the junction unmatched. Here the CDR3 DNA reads TGTGCTAGTGGTCCGGACAGGTTGCAGCCCCAGCATTTT. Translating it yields CASGPDRLQPQHF.

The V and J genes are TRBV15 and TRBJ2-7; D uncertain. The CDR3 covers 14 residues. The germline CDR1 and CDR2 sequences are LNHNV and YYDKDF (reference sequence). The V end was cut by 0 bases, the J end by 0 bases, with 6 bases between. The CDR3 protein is CATSRDHSSYEQYF. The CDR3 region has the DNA TGTGCCACCAGCAGAGATCACTCCTCCTACGAGCAGTACTTC.